The 5 T cell receptor beta chains listed next were all sequenced from one sample in a study of blood T cell repertoires in COVID-19. The protocol was immunoSEQ multiplex PCR, while the TCRdb copy is restricted to in-frame clones and leaves out a portion. The sample has hundreds of thousands of clones; roughly 84% are singletons. The source material was PBMCs or T cells enriched from blood (not recorded which). The source of these receptors is a woman aged 30 to 39 who had recovered from COVID-19.

The chain uses TRBV5-4 and TRBJ2-1; 10 bases are shared with TRBD2. Germline CDR1 SGHNT, CDR2 YYREEE (reference sequence). This CDR3 comprises 15 residues. J lost 8 bases, V lost 0 bases, and 5 bases had no gene match. CDR3 amino acids: CASSLEASGRDEQFF. DNA of the CDR3: TGTGCCAGCAGCTTGGAGGCTAGCGGGAGAGATGAGCAGTTCTTC. Full variable domain (remainder filled in from reference TRBV5-4 and TRBJ2-1): ETGVTQSPTHLIKTRGQQVTLRCSSQSGHNTVSWYQQALGQGPQFIFQYYREEENGRGNFPPRFSGLQFPNYSSELNVNALELDDSALYLCASSLEASGRDEQFFGPGTRLTVL.

The CDR3 loop reads CASSRQVYNQPQHF. CDR3 coding DNA: TGTGCCAGCAGTCGACAGGTATACAATCAGCCCCAGCATTTT. V gene TRBV6-5 combines with J gene TRBJ1-5, with a weak D call TRBD1 (6 bases). Germline V gene data show CDR1 as MNHEY and CDR2 as SVGAGI. This CDR3 comprises 14 residues. Trimming removed 5 bases from V and 3 bases from J, with 11 bases in between.

V and J are TRBV19 and TRBJ2-3; D is possibly TRBD1 (5 bases). The CDR3 is 12 residues long. With 5 bases removed from V and 10 bases from J, the gap between germline ends came to 13 bases. Per the germline V gene, CDR1 is LNHDA and CDR2 is SQIVND (reference sequence). CDR3 loop: CASSDDSLSQYF. The DNA for the CDR3 is TGTGCCAGTAGTGATGACAGTCTTTCGCAGTATTTT.

J is TRBJ2-1 and V is TRBV3-1 (or the pseudogene TRBV3-2); D uncertain. The germline V gene encodes CDR1 LGHDT and CDR2 YNNKEL (reference sequence). The CDR3 length is 14 residues. The V gene lost 4 bases and the J gene lost 5 bases, with 12 bases spanning the gap. CDR3 loop: CASSLSHFNNEQFF. CDR3 DNA sequence: TGTGCCAGCAGCCTAAGTCACTTTAACAATGAGCAGTTCTTC.

This rearrangement joins TRBV28 to TRBJ1-1, with D possibly being TRBD1 (5 bases). Germline-derived CDR1 and CDR2 are MDHEN and SYDVKM. The length of the CDR3 is 16 residues. V lost 6 bases and J lost 4, with 21 bases in between. The CDR3 region has the DNA TGTGCCAGCAGACGGGCCCCAGGGTACATGGGCACTGAAGCTTTCTTT. It encodes CASRRAPGYMGTEAFF. The full variable domain, with the rest looked up from reference TRBV28 and TRBJ1-1, is DVKVTQSSRYLVKRTGEKVFLECVQDMDHENMFWYRQDPGLGLRLIYFSYDVKMKEKGDIPEGYSVSREKKERFSLILESASTNQTSMYLCASRRAPGYMGTEAFFGQGTRLTVV.